A selection of T cell receptor beta chains follows, all from one sample in a study of CD8 T cells in Susac syndrome. TCRdb redid the calling of the immunoSEQ multiplex PCR reads with MiXCR, one entry per CDR3 protein. This sample has about 140,000 distinct CDR3 sequences, with 95% found just once. The sequenced material came from CD8+ T cells from PBMCs. The receptors originated from a human donor with Susac syndrome. Each CDR3 is given with its conserved first and last residue. D genes are given only for firm matches. Where a row states a size, it is once, few, many or the class of an expanded clone; other rows omit it.

CDR3nt: TGTGCTAGTGGTTCACGTCTAGATCAGCCCCAGCATTTT; CDR3aa: CASGSRLDQPQHF; v_gene: TRBV12-5; abundance: .; j_gene: TRBJ1-5; len: 13; d_gene: .
CDR3nt: TGTGCCAGCAGCGTGGGGTCTAGCGGGGAATCCTACGAGCAGTACTTC; CDR3aa: CASSVGSSGESYEQYF; v_gene: TRBV9; abundance: .; j_gene: TRBJ2-7; len: 16; d_gene: TRBD2
CDR3nt: TGCAGCGTCAAAACTGATAGCGGGAGGGCCTACGAGCAGTACTTC; CDR3aa: CSVKTDSGRAYEQYF; v_gene: TRBV29-1; abundance: .; j_gene: TRBJ2-7; len: 15; d_gene: TRBD2
CDR3nt: TGTGCCAGCAGTGGGTCCAACACTGAAGCTTTCTTT; CDR3aa: CASSGSNTEAFF; v_gene: TRBV28; abundance: few; j_gene: TRBJ1-1; len: 12; d_gene: .
CDR3nt: TGTGCCAGCAGTTTATGGGACAGGGGGCAGTTCTTC; CDR3aa: CASSLWDRGQFF; v_gene: TRBV12-3/TRBV12-4; abundance: .; j_gene: TRBJ2-1; len: 12; d_gene: TRBD1
CDR3nt: TGTGCCAGCAGCGTAGGTTCTGGGACAGATGGCTACACCTTC; CDR3aa: CASSVGSGTDGYTF; v_gene: TRBV9; abundance: once; j_gene: TRBJ1-2; len: 14; d_gene: TRBD1
CDR3nt: TGTGCCATCCTGCGGCCCCTACGCTACGAGCAGTACTTC; CDR3aa: CAILRPLRYEQYF; v_gene: TRBV2; abundance: .; j_gene: TRBJ2-7; len: 13; d_gene: .
CDR3nt: TGTGCCAGCAGTTTATACCCAGCGGGGGGGGAGACCCAGTACTTC; CDR3aa: CASSLYPAGGETQYF; v_gene: TRBV27; abundance: .; j_gene: TRBJ2-5; len: 15; d_gene: TRBD2
CDR3nt: TGTGCCAGCAGCCTACCAACAGGGGAGGCGCATGGCTACACCTTC; CDR3aa: CASSLPTGEAHGYTF; v_gene: TRBV2; abundance: .; j_gene: TRBJ1-2; len: 15; d_gene: TRBD1
CDR3nt: TGTGCCAGCAGTTTTGGACAGGGAACACAGCCCCAGCATTTT; CDR3aa: CASSFGQGTQPQHF; v_gene: TRBV6-5; abundance: .; j_gene: TRBJ1-5; len: 14; d_gene: TRBD1
CDR3nt: TGTGCCAGCAGCCCGAGCGACTACAATGAGCAGTTCTTC; CDR3aa: CASSPSDYNEQFF; v_gene: TRBV12-3/TRBV12-4; abundance: .; j_gene: TRBJ2-1; len: 13; d_gene: .
CDR3nt: TGTGCCAGCAGCTCCAGGGTAGCGGGACTTGCCACCGGGGAGCTGTTTTTT; CDR3aa: CASSSRVAGLATGELFF; v_gene: TRBV11-3; abundance: once; j_gene: TRBJ2-2; len: 17; d_gene: TRBD2
CDR3nt: TGTGCGAGCACAGGGGTCGCGAACGAGCAGTACTTC; CDR3aa: CASTGVANEQYF; v_gene: TRBV19; abundance: .; j_gene: TRBJ2-7; len: 12; d_gene: TRBD1
CDR3nt: TGCGCCAGCAGCTTGACCCGGTCAAGGACCTACGAGCAGTACTTC; CDR3aa: CASSLTRSRTYEQYF; v_gene: TRBV5-1; abundance: .; j_gene: TRBJ2-7; len: 15; d_gene: .
CDR3nt: TGCAGCGTCACCGGGACAGATAGCACAGATACGCAGTATTTT; CDR3aa: CSVTGTDSTDTQYF; v_gene: TRBV29-1; abundance: .; j_gene: TRBJ2-3; len: 14; d_gene: TRBD1
CDR3nt: TGTGCCAGTAGTATCCCAGCGCTGAACACTGAAGCTTTCTTT; CDR3aa: CASSIPALNTEAFF; v_gene: TRBV19; abundance: .; j_gene: TRBJ1-1; len: 14; d_gene: .
CDR3nt: TGTGCCAGCAGAGATACCGGGACAGGGTCCGGTGAGCAGTTCTTC; CDR3aa: CASRDTGTGSGEQFF; v_gene: TRBV12-3/TRBV12-4; abundance: .; j_gene: TRBJ2-1; len: 15; d_gene: TRBD1
CDR3nt: TGTGCCAGCAGTTTGGGGGCAGGGGGAGGATTTGTCACTGAAGCTTTCTTT; CDR3aa: CASSLGAGGGFVTEAFF; v_gene: TRBV28; abundance: .; j_gene: TRBJ1-1; len: 17; d_gene: TRBD1
CDR3nt: TGCAGTGCTGGGGGGACTAGCGGGATTATATATGAGCAGTTCTTC; CDR3aa: CSAGGTSGIIYEQFF; v_gene: TRBV20-1; abundance: .; j_gene: TRBJ2-1; len: 15; d_gene: TRBD2
CDR3nt: TGTGCCACCAGTGATTTGGGTCTCGGAGATGAGCAGTTCTTC; CDR3aa: CATSDLGLGDEQFF; v_gene: TRBV24-1; abundance: .; j_gene: TRBJ2-1; len: 14; d_gene: .
CDR3nt: TGTGCCAGCAGTCCAGGGGTTGGCTATGGCTACACCTTC; CDR3aa: CASSPGVGYGYTF; v_gene: TRBV27; abundance: .; j_gene: TRBJ1-2; len: 13; d_gene: .
CDR3nt: TGTGCCAGCAGTCAGGGGACCCAGTACTTC; CDR3aa: CASSQGTQYF; v_gene: TRBV11-2; abundance: .; j_gene: TRBJ2-5; len: 10; d_gene: .
CDR3nt: TGTGCCAGCGACCGGGGGGGAGACACTGAAGCTTTCTTT; CDR3aa: CASDRGGDTEAFF; v_gene: TRBV9; abundance: .; j_gene: TRBJ1-1; len: 13; d_gene: .
CDR3nt: TGTGCCAGCAGCGGCCCCGGACACCCCTATGGCTACACCTTC; CDR3aa: CASSGPGHPYGYTF; v_gene: TRBV7-9; abundance: .; j_gene: TRBJ1-2; len: 14; d_gene: .
CDR3nt: TGTGCCAGCAGTTGGACAGCTGAAGCTTTCTTT; CDR3aa: CASSWTAEAFF; v_gene: TRBV28; abundance: .; j_gene: TRBJ1-1; len: 11; d_gene: .
CDR3nt: TGCAGTGCTTATGGGACTAGCGGGAGGGCTCCCTACGAGCAGTACTTC; CDR3aa: CSAYGTSGRAPYEQYF; v_gene: TRBV20-1; abundance: .; j_gene: TRBJ2-7; len: 16; d_gene: TRBD2
CDR3nt: TGCAGTGCCGGAGAGACTAGCGGGAGAGTCTACAATGAGCAGTTCTTC; CDR3aa: CSAGETSGRVYNEQFF; v_gene: TRBV20-1; abundance: .; j_gene: TRBJ2-1; len: 16; d_gene: TRBD2
CDR3nt: TGTGCCAGCAGCCATCAAGGTTCTGTTACAGATACGCAGTATTTT; CDR3aa: CASSHQGSVTDTQYF; v_gene: TRBV5-5; abundance: .; j_gene: TRBJ2-3; len: 15; d_gene: .
CDR3nt: TGTGCCAGCAGCCCGTCCCGGACTAGCGCCTACAATGAGCAGTTCTTC; CDR3aa: CASSPSRTSAYNEQFF; v_gene: TRBV7-6; abundance: once; j_gene: TRBJ2-1; len: 16; d_gene: TRBD2
CDR3nt: TGTGCCACCCATGAGCGGGACATCTACGAGCAGTACTTC; CDR3aa: CATHERDIYEQYF; v_gene: TRBV28; abundance: .; j_gene: TRBJ2-7; len: 13; d_gene: .
CDR3nt: TGTGCCAGCAGCGACAGGGAGGGTGAAGCTTTCTTT; CDR3aa: CASSDREGEAFF; v_gene: TRBV6-4; abundance: .; j_gene: TRBJ1-1; len: 12; d_gene: TRBD1
CDR3nt: TGTGCCACCAGCATAGTGGCGGGAGGGGCCTACGAGCAGTACTTC; CDR3aa: CATSIVAGGAYEQYF; v_gene: TRBV15; abundance: .; j_gene: TRBJ2-7; len: 15; d_gene: TRBD2
CDR3nt: TGTGCCAGCAGTTTAGGGGCGGGAGATTTGGAGGAGCAGTTCTTC; CDR3aa: CASSLGAGDLEEQFF; v_gene: TRBV12-3/TRBV12-4; abundance: .; j_gene: TRBJ2-1; len: 15; d_gene: TRBD2
CDR3nt: TGTGCCAGCAGCTCAACGATAATCCTCCGGGCTAGCCGGGTCAATGAGCAGTTCTTC; CDR3aa: CASSSTIILRASRVNEQFF; v_gene: TRBV7-9; abundance: once; j_gene: TRBJ2-1; len: 19; d_gene: .
CDR3nt: TGTGCCACCAGCAGAGGAACCCCCGGGGCGGAGACCCAGTACTTC; CDR3aa: CATSRGTPGAETQYF; v_gene: TRBV15; abundance: .; j_gene: TRBJ2-5; len: 15; d_gene: .
CDR3nt: TGCAGCGCCGTGGGGGTTTTGGACAGGGGCCGCACAGATACGCAGTATTTT; CDR3aa: CSAVGVLDRGRTDTQYF; v_gene: TRBV29-1; abundance: .; j_gene: TRBJ2-3; len: 17; d_gene: TRBD1
CDR3nt: TGTGCCAGCAGCTCGGAAACCTACGAGCAGTACTTC; CDR3aa: CASSSETYEQYF; v_gene: TRBV11-1; abundance: .; j_gene: TRBJ2-7; len: 12; d_gene: .
CDR3nt: TGTGCCAGCAGTGCCGGGGAGCTGTTTTTT; CDR3aa: CASSAGELFF; v_gene: TRBV2; abundance: .; j_gene: TRBJ2-2; len: 10; d_gene: .
CDR3nt: TGTGCCAGCTCACCACCGGTCAGGGCGACAGATACGCAGTATTTT; CDR3aa: CASSPPVRATDTQYF; v_gene: TRBV18; abundance: .; j_gene: TRBJ2-3; len: 15; d_gene: .
CDR3nt: TGTGCCAGCATTGAAGCTCCCTCCTACGAGCAGTACTTC; CDR3aa: CASIEAPSYEQYF; v_gene: TRBV7-9; abundance: once; j_gene: TRBJ2-7; len: 13; d_gene: .
CDR3nt: TGTGCCAGCAGGGAACTGACAGGGGAACCCTACGAGCAGTACTTC; CDR3aa: CASRELTGEPYEQYF; v_gene: TRBV5-7; abundance: .; j_gene: TRBJ2-7; len: 15; d_gene: TRBD1
CDR3nt: TGTGCCAGCAGCCTGACGCGGGAGGGCCACGCTCCACCCTACGAGCAGTACTTC; CDR3aa: CASSLTREGHAPPYEQYF; v_gene: TRBV3-1; abundance: .; j_gene: TRBJ2-7; len: 18; d_gene: TRBD2
CDR3nt: TGTGCCAGCAGCCAATCTTTAGAAGCCTATGGCTACACCTTC; CDR3aa: CASSQSLEAYGYTF; v_gene: TRBV3-1; abundance: .; j_gene: TRBJ1-2; len: 14; d_gene: .
CDR3nt: TGTGCCAGCAGCCCGCGTCCGACTAGCATGGGGCAAGAGACCCAGTACTTC; CDR3aa: CASSPRPTSMGQETQYF; v_gene: TRBV14; abundance: .; j_gene: TRBJ2-5; len: 17; d_gene: TRBD2
CDR3nt: TGCGCCAGCAGCCAAGGGGGGCTAGCCTACGAGCAGTACTTC; CDR3aa: CASSQGGLAYEQYF; v_gene: TRBV4-1; abundance: .; j_gene: TRBJ2-7; len: 14; d_gene: .
CDR3nt: TGTGCCAGCAGTTGGAACAGGGGTTCAAACATTCAGTACTTC; CDR3aa: CASSWNRGSNIQYF; v_gene: TRBV12-3/TRBV12-4; abundance: once; j_gene: TRBJ2-4; len: 14; d_gene: TRBD1
CDR3nt: TGCAGTGCCCGGGGGGAGGGGACCTACGAGCAGTACTTC; CDR3aa: CSARGEGTYEQYF; v_gene: TRBV20-1; abundance: .; j_gene: TRBJ2-7; len: 13; d_gene: TRBD2
CDR3nt: TGTGCCAGCACGGGGACAGGGGCAAACTATGGCTACACCTTC; CDR3aa: CASTGTGANYGYTF; v_gene: TRBV6-5; abundance: .; j_gene: TRBJ1-2; len: 14; d_gene: TRBD1
CDR3nt: TGCGCCAGCAGCCATACGCACAGGGGGGTCAACGAGCAGTACTTC; CDR3aa: CASSHTHRGVNEQYF; v_gene: TRBV4-1; abundance: once; j_gene: TRBJ2-7; len: 15; d_gene: TRBD1
CDR3nt: TGCGCCAGCAGCCAAGATCAGGTTCAGGGGCCGAACACTGAAGCTTTCTTT; CDR3aa: CASSQDQVQGPNTEAFF; v_gene: TRBV4-1; abundance: .; j_gene: TRBJ1-1; len: 17; d_gene: .
CDR3nt: TGTGCCAGCAGTGGGGAGGGTTGGGGCAATCAGCCCCAGCATTTT; CDR3aa: CASSGEGWGNQPQHF; v_gene: TRBV6-1; abundance: .; j_gene: TRBJ1-5; len: 15; d_gene: .
CDR3nt: TGTGCCAGCAGTTTATCAAGATCCGGGGGCAGTGAAGCTTTCTTT; CDR3aa: CASSLSRSGGSEAFF; v_gene: TRBV27; abundance: .; j_gene: TRBJ1-1; len: 15; d_gene: .
CDR3nt: TGCAGCGTTGAGGCCACTGAAGCTTTCTTT; CDR3aa: CSVEATEAFF; v_gene: TRBV29-1; abundance: .; j_gene: TRBJ1-1; len: 10; d_gene: .
CDR3nt: TGTGCCAGCAGCCTGGGCGGGCTAGCGGGGATCTACGATGAGCAGTTCTTC; CDR3aa: CASSLGGLAGIYDEQFF; v_gene: TRBV11-3; abundance: .; j_gene: TRBJ2-1; len: 17; d_gene: TRBD2
CDR3nt: TGTGCCAGCAGAAGCCCGGGGGCAGATACGCAGTATTTT; CDR3aa: CASRSPGADTQYF; v_gene: TRBV14; abundance: .; j_gene: TRBJ2-3; len: 13; d_gene: .